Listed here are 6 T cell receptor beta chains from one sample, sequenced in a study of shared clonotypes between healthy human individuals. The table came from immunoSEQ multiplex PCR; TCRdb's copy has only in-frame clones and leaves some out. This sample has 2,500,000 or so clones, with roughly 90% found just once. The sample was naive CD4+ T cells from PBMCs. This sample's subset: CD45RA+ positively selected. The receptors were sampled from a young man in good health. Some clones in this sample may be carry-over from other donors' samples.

CDR3 region: CASSRSSGRFYNEQFF. CDR3 coding DNA: TGTGCCAGCAGCCGATCTAGCGGGAGATTCTACAATGAGCAGTTCTTC. This chain joins TRBV4-2 and TRBJ2-1; 10 bases line up with TRBD2. The CDR3 spans 16 residues. CDR1 LGHNA and CDR2 YNFKEQ come from the germline V gene. J lost 3 bases, V lost 4 bases, and 6 bases had no gene match.

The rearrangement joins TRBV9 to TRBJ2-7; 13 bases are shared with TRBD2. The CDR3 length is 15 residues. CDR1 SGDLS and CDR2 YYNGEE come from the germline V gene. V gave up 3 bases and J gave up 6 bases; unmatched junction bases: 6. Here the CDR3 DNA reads TGTGCCAGCAGCGCGGGACTAGCGGGATGGGCCGAGCAGTACTTC. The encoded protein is CASSAGLAGWAEQYF. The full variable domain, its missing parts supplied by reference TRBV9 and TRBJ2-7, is DSGVTQTPKHLITATGQRVTLRCSPRSGDLSVYWYQQSLDQGLQFLIQYYNGEERAKGNILERFSAQQFPDLHSELNLSSLELGDSALYFCASSAGLAGWAEQYFGPGTRLTVT.

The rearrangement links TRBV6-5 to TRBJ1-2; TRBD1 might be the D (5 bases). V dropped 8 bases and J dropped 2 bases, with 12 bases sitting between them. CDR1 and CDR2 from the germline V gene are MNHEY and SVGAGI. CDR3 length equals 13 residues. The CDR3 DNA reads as TGTGCCAGCTTCCCAGGGCCCAACTATGGCTACACCTTC. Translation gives CASFPGPNYGYTF.

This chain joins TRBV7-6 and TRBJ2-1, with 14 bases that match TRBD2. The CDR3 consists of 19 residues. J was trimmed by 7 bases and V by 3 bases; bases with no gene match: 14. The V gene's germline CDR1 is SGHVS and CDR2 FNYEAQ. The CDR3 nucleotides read TGTGCCAGCAGCTTTATCTTACCCGGGACTAGCGGGAGTGGTAATGAGCAGTTCTTC. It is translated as CASSFILPGTSGSGNEQFF.

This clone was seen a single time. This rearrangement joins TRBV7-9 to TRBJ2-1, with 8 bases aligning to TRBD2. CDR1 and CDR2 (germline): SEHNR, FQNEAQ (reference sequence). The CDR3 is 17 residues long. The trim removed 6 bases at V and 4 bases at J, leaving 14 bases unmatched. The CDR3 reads CASRSTPLAATYNEQFF. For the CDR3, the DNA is TGTGCCAGCAGGTCTACCCCACTAGCGGCCACATACAATGAGCAGTTCTTC. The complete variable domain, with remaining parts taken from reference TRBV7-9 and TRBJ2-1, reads DTGVSQNPRHKITKRGQNVTFRCDPISEHNRLYWYRQTLGQGPEFLTYFQNEAQLEKSRLLSDRFSAERPKGSFSTLEIQRTEQGDSAMYLCASRSTPLAATYNEQFFGPGTRLTVL.

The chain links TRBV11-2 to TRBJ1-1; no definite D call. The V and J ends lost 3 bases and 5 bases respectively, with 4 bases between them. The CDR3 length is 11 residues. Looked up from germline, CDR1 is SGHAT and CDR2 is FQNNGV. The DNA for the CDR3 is TGTGCCAGCAGCTTCCAAACTGAAGCTTTCTTT. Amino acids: CASSFQTEAFF. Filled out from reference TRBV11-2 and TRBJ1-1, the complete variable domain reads EAGVAQSPRYKIIEKRQSVAFWCNPISGHATLYWYQQILGQGPKLLIQFQNNGVVDDSQLPKDRFSAERLKGVDSTLKIQPAKLEDSAVYLCASSFQTEAFFGQGTRLTVV.